Following are 3 T cell receptor beta chains from one sample sequenced in a study of regulatory T cells in long-lasting Graves disease. The time point denotes: persistent/refractory GD, antithyroid drugs over 5 years with positive TRAb. From PBMCs, RNA was extracted and then used to make the TCR library. Arm-PCR of CDR3 regions with iRepertoire HTBI primers generated TCR beta libraries. TCRdb reprocessed the multiplex PCR reads via MiXCR and lists one record per CDR3 protein. The table shows over 650,000 distinct CDR3 sequences, with roughly 30% occurring only once. Sample: peripheral blood mononuclear cells (PBMCs), taken when the disease was refractory, from a patient treated with antithyroid drugs. Source of these receptors: a female donor with Graves disease.

This clonotype came up many times. The rearrangement uses TRBV27 and TRBJ1-2; tentatively, D is TRBD1 (6 bases). The CDR3 contains 14 residues. V lost 2 bases and J lost 5, with 12 bases in between. Germline loops: CDR1 MNHEY, CDR2 SMNVEV (reference sequence). The CDR3 loop reads CASSLKGGSYGYTF. Here the CDR3 DNA reads TGTGCCAGCAGTTTAAAAGGGGGGTCATATGGCTACACCTTC.

This clonotype was detected only a few times. This sequence joins TRBV20-1 and TRBJ1-2, with D maybe TRBD1 (5 bases). The CDR3 extends over 12 amino acids. Looked up from germline, CDR1 is DFQATT and CDR2 is SNEGSKA (reference sequence). The V end was cut by 6 bases, the J end by 4 bases, with 12 bases between. The CDR3: CSAPGQIYGYTF. The CDR3 DNA sequence: TGCAGTGCGCCCGGACAAATCTATGGCTACACCTTC.

The sample holds many counts of this clonotype. The chain couples TRBV6-9 to TRBJ1-2; TRBD1 matches 8 bases. This CDR3 contains 15 residues. The germline V gene encodes CDR1 MNHGY and CDR2 SVAAGI. J gave up 7 bases and V 3 bases, and 10 bases lay outside the gene matches. CDR3 in amino acids: CASSYVPGGAGGYTF. CDR3 nucleotide sequence: TGTGCCAGCAGTTACGTACCAGGGGGCGCGGGTGGCTACACCTTC.